The source of this T cell receptor (beta chain) is a study of Ad26.COV2.S vaccination and SARS-CoV-2 variants. Study in general: The COV1001 Ad26.COV2.S trial arm included the donor.

Treatment of the sample: around 19 received Ad26.COV2.S at low or high dose, single or two shots; 5 received placebo; per-sample allocation not given. Material that was analyzed had been drawn on day 63 after the first vaccine or placebo injection. There are 13 residues in the CDR3. Germline-derived CDR1 and CDR2 are LNHDA and SQIVND (reference sequence). The V end lost 6 bases, the J end lost 7 bases, and 12 bases lay between the germline ends. Broader study findings: Spike-specific TCR breadth was greater after Ad26.COV2.S than placebo. There was reportedly substantial breadth in spike-specific CD8+ and CD4+ T cell responses after vaccination.

Assay used: immunoSEQ multiplex PCR; TCRdb lists only in-frame clones, some missing. Among roughly 500,000 clones listed, roughly 87% were seen once. As for this clone: Antigen: not known.

The rearrangement uses TRBV19 and TRBJ2-2; D is ambiguous. Material: peripheral blood, obtained in a trial of Ad26.COV2.S vaccine versus placebo. This TCR was recovered from a person aged 18-60 years who received the Ad26.COV2.S COVID-19 vaccine or a placebo. Here the CDR3 reads CASREEFVGELFF. The CDR3 nucleotides read TGTGCCAGTAGAGAGGAGTTTGTCGGGGAGCTGTTTTTT.